This T cell receptor beta chain derives from a study of PD-1 blockade in classical Hodgkin lymphoma (dated by TCRdb to 2019 to 2021). For the study in its entirety: Nivolumab dosing was 3 mg/kg intravenously every 2 weeks, continuing until either disease progression or unacceptable toxicity. The study used CyTOF and TCR beta sequencing to define a peripheral blood immune signature of response to PD-1 blockade in classical Hodgkin lymphoma.

The research as a whole found: Trial patients with a complete response had baseline diversity similar to that of newly diagnosed patients, while partial responders and progressors had significantly lower diversity. Baseline TCR diversity was reported as lower in newly diagnosed patients than in healthy donors, and lower still in relapsed/refractory patients. Diversity was lower in patients who began nivolumab less than 1 year after ASCT, so these patients were left out of later analyses to avoid confounding by immune reconstitution. A significant rise by C4D1 was seen in CD4+ but not CD8+ TCR diversity (p=0.0027 vs p=0.16), with the rise being most apparent in complete responders (p=0.02). Only a single clinical trial cohort was studied, and what caused the repertoire differences, possibly disease activity or prior therapy, remained undefined.

The time point label, as the study defines it: cycle 2 day 1 (C2D1) of nivolumab. Every trial patient had relapsed after autologous stem cell transplantation, and cohorts A, B and C differed in prior brentuximab vedotin exposure. The trial cohort comprised 56 patients with relapsed/refractory classical Hodgkin lymphoma whose best overall responses were complete response, partial response or progressive disease. Single-agent nivolumab was administered to trial patients in the multi-cohort phase II CheckMate 205 trial. Best overall response was determined by an independent review committee according to the 2007 International Working Group response criteria. Trial PBMCs were collected just before the start of nivolumab (C1D1) and during therapy at cycle 2 day 1 and cycle 4 day 1. Peripheral blood was collected in 8 mL Vacutainer Cell Preparation Tubes, from which PBMCs were isolated by centrifugation and then cryopreserved.

In the case of this clone: Its antigen is not yet known. Qualities for individual bases were not recorded, and no much larger clone is one base off.

The Qiagen DNeasy kit was used to extract genomic DNA from unsorted PBMCs and from the negatively selected CD4+ and CD8+ fractions. Amplification of TCR beta CDR3 regions was done by immunoSEQ multiplex PCR with primers that anneal to V and J segments. A synthetic immune receptor repertoire was used to minimize amplification bias, and any remaining bias was removed computationally after sequencing. Per the original workflow: Repertoire diversity was quantified as the Shannon entropy index using custom Python scripts. Unsorted, CD4+ and CD8+ repertoires were analyzed separately, except for combined analyses in which CD4+ and CD8+ sequences were merged in silico. A clone counted as expanded when the clone's frequency after treatment rose at least 2-fold relative to C1D1, and clones undetected at baseline were given a pseudocount of 0.5. Clones with 0 or 1 copy at C1D1 were classified as singleton clones, and clones with 2 or more copies were classified as non-singleton clones. Clones expanded in unsorted samples were annotated as CD4+, CD8+ or unknown by matching protein sequences in sorted samples from the same patient. Wilcoxon tests were applied to paired samples to test diversity changes from C1D1 to C4D1. TCRdb re-hosts the immuneACCESS table, in-frame sequences only. Its copies lack some clones; in the studies checked, an unresolved V gene accounts for under half of them, and the cause for the rest is not known. V and J calls and clone size are those listed in that table; D and trimming were worked out from the DNA. The sample contains around 19,000 clones, 70% to 90% of them found a single time. Of the sample, 10% to 15% is held by the ten largest clones.

Trimming accounts for 3 bases at V and 6 bases at J, while the number of junction bases matched to no gene is 4. Taken from cysteine to phenylalanine, the CDR3 has 14 residues. Of the read, only the CDR3 DNA is kept; its 42 bases are in frame from base 1. CDR1 and CDR2 were assigned from the germline V gene as SGHRS and YFSETQ. Specimen: peripheral blood mononuclear cells (PBMCs), collected before the second cycle of nivolumab. The chain is encoded by TRBV5-1 joined to TRBJ2-2, with 8 junctional bases fitting TRBD1. The sequence was collected from a human donor with classical Hodgkin lymphoma. The DNA sequence follows: TGCGCCAGCAGCTCACAGGGGGGCGCCGGGGAGCTGTTTTTT. It translates as CASSSQGGAGELFF.